Presented here are 16 T cell receptor beta chains from one specimen sequenced in a study of blood T cell repertoires in COVID-19. Some clones are missing from TCRdb's copy, which holds only in-frame ones; the method was immunoSEQ multiplex PCR. Of some 320,000 clones in the sample, about 87% were seen once. The specimen sequenced was PBMCs or T cells enriched from blood (not recorded which). The origin of the receptors is a woman aged 25 to 39 who had recovered from COVID-19.

CDR3 loop: CASSSGTSGGVNTGELFF. The CDR3 nucleotides are TGTGCCAGCAGCTCAGGCACTAGCGGGGGAGTGAACACCGGGGAGCTGTTTTTT. The chain joins TRBV5-4 to TRBJ2-2, with TRBD2 identical over 11 bases. Germline loops: CDR1 SGHNT, CDR2 YYREEE (reference sequence). Unmatched junction bases numbered 8, after V lost 3 bases and J lost 1 base. The CDR3 consists of 18 residues.

The chain combines TRBV27 with TRBJ1-1; a weak D match, TRBD1 (6 bases). CDR3 size: 14 residues. The V gene's germline CDR1 is MNHEY and CDR2 SMNVEV (reference sequence). V shed 6 bases and J shed 3 bases, with 14 bases lying between them. The DNA for the CDR3 is TGTGCCAGCAGCTTCTCTACAGGGTACACTGAAGCTTTCTTT. Translating it yields CASSFSTGYTEAFF.

The DNA for the CDR3 is TGTGCCAGCAGTGCTGCGGACAGCGACACAGATACGCAGTATTTT. Translating it yields CASSAADSDTDTQYF. The genes are TRBV6-4 and TRBJ2-3, with a weak D call TRBD1 (6 bases). CDR1 and CDR2 (germline): MRHNA, SNTAGT. V lost 4 bases to trimming and J lost 2 bases, with 13 bases between them. The CDR3 covers 15 residues.

The CDR3 DNA reads as TGTGCCAGCAGGACGACAGCAAACCAAGAGACCCAGTACTTC. This codes for CASRTTANQETQYF. The gene calls are TRBV2 and TRBJ2-5, with D maybe TRBD1 (5 bases). This CDR3 has 14 amino acids. V lost 6 bases and J 0 bases, leaving 11 bases between the germline ends. Germline V CDR1 and CDR2: SNHLY, FYNNEI.

The J gene is TRBJ2-3, the V gene TRBV30, with 8 positions matching TRBD2. There are 15 residues in the CDR3. The germline gives CDR1 GTSNPN, CDR2 SVGIG (reference sequence). Losses at the gene ends were 0 bases for V and 9 bases for J; bases not matched to a gene: 11. CDR3 bases: TGTGCCTGGAGTGTTCCGCGGGAGGTGCGGATGACGCAGTATTTT. It is translated as CAWSVPREVRMTQYF.

The chain combines TRBV10-3 with TRBJ2-1; 7 nucleotides line up with TRBD2. The CDR3 runs to 14 residues. CDR1 ENHRY and CDR2 SYGVKD come from the germline V gene. V trimming: 11 bases; J trimming: 2 bases; junction bases outside the gene matches: 9. The CDR3 nucleotides read TGTGCCTCACGAGGGAGGGAGCCCTACAATGAGCAGTTCTTC. Its protein product is CASRGREPYNEQFF.

The rearrangement joins TRBV5-1 to TRBJ1-2; maybe TRBD1 (5 bases). This CDR3 has 15 amino acids. V was trimmed by 4 bases and J by 0 bases, leaving 13 bases between them. Germline-derived CDR1 and CDR2 are SGHRS and YFSETQ. The CDR3 nucleotides read TGCGCCAGCAGCGGGGCACAGGAAGCTAACTATGGCTACACCTTC. As protein: CASSGAQEANYGYTF.

This clone has just a few counts. This chain joins TRBV25-1 and TRBJ1-1; 9 bases agree with TRBD1. Looked up from germline, CDR1 is MGHDK and CDR2 is SYGVNS. This CDR3 has 17 residues. V lost 0 bases to trimming and J lost 3 bases; unmatched junction nucleotides: 8. CDR3 sequence: CASSEYPGTGLDTEAFF. The CDR3 bases are TGTGCCAGCAGTGAATACCCGGGGACAGGGCTGGACACTGAAGCTTTCTTT.

The CDR3 region has the DNA TGTGCCAGCAGCTTAGGCGCTGGGGACAGGGGCCCTAACTATGGCTACACCTTC. As protein: CASSLGAGDRGPNYGYTF. The rearrangement joins TRBV11-2 to TRBJ1-2; 10 bases are a match to TRBD1. Germline V gene sequence: CDR1 SGHAT, CDR2 FQNNGV. The CDR3 loop spans 18 amino acids. The trim removed 1 base at V and 0 bases at J, leaving 8 bases unmatched.

Regarding this clone: This may stem from a read error, because a much larger clone lies one nucleotide away. The V and J genes are TRBV6-5 and TRBJ2-6; TRBD1 aligns across 7 bases. CDR3 size: 15 residues. The germline V gene has CDR1 MNHEY and CDR2 SVGAGI. The trim removed 2 bases at V and 2 bases at J, leaving 0 bases unmatched. The CDR3 spells CASSYDRAGANVLTF. DNA for the CDR3: TGTGCCAGCAGTTACGACAGGGCTGGGGCCAACGTCCTGACTTTC.

The J gene is TRBJ1-4, the V gene TRBV2, with 7 bases identical to TRBD1. Germline V gene lookup returns CDR1 SNHLY and CDR2 FYNNEI. The trim removed 8 bases at V and 8 bases at J, leaving 14 bases unmatched. The CDR3 is 15 residues long. The CDR3 nucleotides are TGTGCCAGCGGCCTCGAGGGGGCGCTGGGAGAAAAACTGTTTTTT. This gives the protein CASGLEGALGEKLFF.

The rearrangement joins TRBV6-5 to TRBJ2-7; D might be TRBD1 (6 bases). V was pared by 8 bases and J by 3 bases, with 17 bases between. The CDR3 runs 14 residues. The V gene's germline CDR1 is MNHEY and CDR2 SVGAGI. CDR3 protein: CASSRAAGDYEQYF. Here the CDR3 DNA reads TGTGCCAGCTCTCGGGCCGCAGGGGACTACGAGCAGTACTTC.

This clone is a singleton in its sample. The genes are TRBV18 and TRBJ1-2; D gene ambiguous. CDR1 is KGHSH, CDR2 LQKENI, per germline. The CDR3 has 16 amino acids. V was cut by 0 bases and J by 2 bases, with 13 bases left in between. The CDR3 DNA reads as TGTGCCAGCTCACCACCAACGGACGGGGAAAACTATGGCTACACCTTC. It is translated as CASSPPTDGENYGYTF.

V and J are TRBV11-1 and TRBJ1-6; the D is unclear. This CDR3 contains 15 residues. Deletions cut 5 bases from V and 7 bases from J, with 15 bases between. CDR1 and CDR2 (germline): SGHAT, FQDESV (reference sequence). The CDR3, as DNA: TGTGCCAGCAGCCGTAGCCGCGCCACCAATTCACCCCTCCACTTT. Translation gives CASSRSRATNSPLHF. The full variable domain, its missing parts supplied by reference TRBV11-1 and TRBJ1-6, is EAEVAQSPRYKITEKSQAVAFWCDPISGHATLYWYRQILGQGPELLVQFQDESVVDDSQLPKDRFSAERLKGVDSTLKIQPAELGDSAMYLCASSRSRATNSPLHFGNGTRLTVT.

The CDR3 region has the DNA TGTGCCTGGAGTGCGGCCCCCGGGACAGGGATCAATCAGCCCCAGCATTTT. Amino acids: CAWSAAPGTGINQPQHF. The chain is built from TRBV30 and TRBJ1-5; TRBD1 aligns across 9 bases. The CDR3 length is 17 residues. V was clipped by 1 base and J by 3 bases; unmatched bases: 10. Looked up from germline, CDR1 is GTSNPN and CDR2 is SVGIG (reference sequence). Based on the CDR3 plus reference TRBV30 and TRBJ1-5, the full variable domain is SQTIHQWPATLVQPVGSPLSLECTVEGTSNPNLYWYRQAAGRGLQLLFYSVGIGQISSEVPQNLSASRPQDRQFILSSKKLLLSDSGFYLCAWSAAPGTGINQPQHFGDGTRLSIL.

V is TRBV27 and J is TRBJ2-7; TRBD2 aligns across 12 bases. Germline CDR1 and CDR2: MNHEY and SMNVEV (reference sequence). The CDR3 loop spans 15 amino acids. Trimming cost V 6 bases and J 7 bases; bases outside gene matches: 10. Written as DNA, the CDR3 is TGTGCCAGCAGCCGACTAGCGGGGGTGTTGAGGGAGCAGTACTTC. Translated, it gives CASSRLAGVLREQYF.